The 24 T cell receptor beta chains presented below share a single source sample, sequenced in a study of identical twins. Each CDR3 protein gets one entry after TCRdb re-called the 5' RACE reads with MiXCR. The repertoire holds some 660,000 distinct CDR3 sequences, approximately 9% seen once, with around 0.95% in the top ten. These same records also appear under a second study, on yellow fever vaccine responses in identical twins.

Sequencing was done on a sample of PBMCs. The receptor source for this set is a woman between 18 and 29 years old in good health.

This clonotype was found once. This chain links TRBV18 with TRBJ2-1; D is perhaps TRBD2 (6 bases). Germline loops: CDR1 KGHSH, CDR2 LQKENI. The V and J ends lost 2 bases and 1 base respectively, with 9 bases between them. The CDR3 is made up of 15 amino acids. The DNA of the CDR3 is TGTGCCAGCTCACCAGGGAGGAATTCCTACAATGAGCAGTTCTTC. Translated, it gives CASSPGRNSYNEQFF.

This clonotype appeared a few times. This chain links TRBV20-1 with TRBJ2-2; D is unclear. The CDR3 spans 12 residues. V shed 1 base and J shed 5 bases, with 5 bases lying between them. The germline CDR1 and CDR2 sequences are DFQATT and SNEGSKA (reference sequence). In nucleotides, the CDR3 is TGCAGTGCTAGAGTTGGTACCGGGGAGCTGTTTTTT. It codes for CSARVGTGELFF.

Ten or more counts support this clonotype. This chain joins TRBV10-3 and TRBJ2-3; D not resolved. Looked up from germline, CDR1 is ENHRY and CDR2 is SYGVKD. Trimming took off 1 base at V and 4 bases at J, with 3 bases between the two ends. The CDR3 has 12 residues. CDR3 residues: CAISEFADTQYF. The CDR3 region has the DNA TGTGCCATCAGTGAGTTCGCAGATACGCAGTATTTT.

Only a few counts were recorded for this clonotype. The V and J genes are TRBV28 and TRBJ2-2; D gene ambiguous. The CDR3 is made up of 11 amino acids. Germline assignment: CDR1 MDHEN and CDR2 SYDVKM. Written as DNA, the CDR3 is TGTGCGGCAGAAGACACCGGGGAGCTGTTTTTT. Protein product: CAAEDTGELFF. The full variable domain, completed using reference TRBV28 and TRBJ2-2, is DVKVTQSSRYLVKRTGEKVFLECVQDMDHENMFWYRQDPGLGLRLIYFSYDVKMKEKGDIPEGYSVSREKKERFSLILESASTNQTSMYLCAAEDTGELFFGEGSRLTVL.

V is TRBV5-1 and J is TRBJ2-4; D ambiguous. Germline V gene sequence: CDR1 SGHRS, CDR2 YFSETQ. The V and J ends lost 3 bases and 1 base respectively, with 14 bases between them. The CDR3 is 16 amino acids. The CDR3 coding sequence is TGCGCCAGCAGCTCGGACCTCCGTGGGGCCAAAAACATTCAGTACTTC. This sequence encodes CASSSDLRGAKNIQYF.

This clonotype was observed a handful of times. The chain employs TRBV24-1 and TRBJ2-7, with 11 nucleotides matching TRBD2. CDR1 and CDR2 from the germline V gene are KGHDR and SFDVKD. J gave up 3 bases and V 5 bases, and 2 bases lay outside the gene matches. This CDR3 comprises 14 residues. The CDR3: CATSGTSGGYEQYF. As DNA, the CDR3 is TGTGCCACCAGTGGAACTAGCGGGGGCTACGAGCAGTACTTC.

This clonotype was observed a few times. J is TRBJ2-5 and V is TRBV5-4, with TRBD2 matching over 12 bases. CDR3 size: 15 residues. The V gene's germline CDR1 is SGHNT and CDR2 YYREEE (reference sequence). V was clipped by 3 bases and J by 3 bases; unmatched bases: 3. The CDR3 DNA reads as TGTGCCAGCAGCTCCCGGACTAGCGGGAAAGAGACCCAGTACTTC. Encoded protein: CASSSRTSGKETQYF. The whole variable domain, filled in from reference TRBV5-4 and TRBJ2-5, reads ETGVTQSPTHLIKTRGQQVTLRCSSQSGHNTVSWYQQALGQGPQFIFQYYREEENGRGNFPPRFSGLQFPNYSSELNVNALELDDSALYLCASSSRTSGKETQYFGPGTRLLVL.

The sample holds many counts of this clonotype. The rearrangement joins TRBV12-3 or TRBV12-4 to TRBJ2-2, with D perhaps TRBD2 (5 bases). Trimming removed 11 bases at V and 5 bases at J, with 18 bases between. The CDR3 runs to 14 residues. CDR3 in DNA: TGTGCCCTCGATAGAGGGAGCTTAACCGGGGAGCTGTTTTTT. Its protein product is CALDRGSLTGELFF.

V and J are TRBV7-9 and TRBJ2-1, with no clear D. The CDR3 spans 12 residues. V was clipped by 6 bases and J by 9 bases, with 12 bases between them. From germline, CDR1 is SEHNR and CDR2 FQNEAQ (reference sequence). The CDR3 region is CASSFTRAEQFF. DNA of the CDR3: TGTGCCAGCAGTTTTACTCGTGCTGAGCAGTTCTTC.

This clonotype was detected only a few times. The chain combines TRBV6-1 with TRBJ2-1; D is possibly TRBD2 (6 bases). The CDR3 runs to 16 residues. Germline loops: CDR1 MNHNS, CDR2 SASEGT. The V end lost 6 bases, the J end lost 1 base, and 16 bases lay between the germline ends. The CDR3 bases are TGTGCCAGCAGACGGTCGGGCGGGAATTCCTACAATGAGCAGTTCTTC. Residues: CASRRSGGNSYNEQFF.

The sample holds many counts of this clonotype. J is TRBJ1-2 and V is TRBV25-1, with 9 nucleotides matching TRBD1. V was clipped by 7 bases and J by 5 bases; unmatched bases: 8. The CDR3 is 14 amino acids. Germline V gives CDR1 MGHDK, CDR2 SYGVNS. CDR3 sequence: CASKGQGFNYGYTF. The CDR3 bases are TGTGCCAGCAAGGGACAGGGATTCAATTATGGCTACACCTTC.

This chain connects TRBV6-1 to TRBJ2-5, with D possibly being TRBD2 (6 bases). CDR1 is MNHNS and CDR2 is SASEGT in the germline V gene. V lost 10 bases and J 7 bases, leaving 28 bases between the germline ends. This CDR3 region has 16 residues. CDR3: CATSPQAGSLAATQYF. In nucleotides, the CDR3 is TGTGCCACCTCTCCTCAGGCGGGGTCGCTAGCTGCGACCCAGTACTTC.

The chain has TRBV14 and TRBJ2-1, with D unresolved. CDR3 length equals 17 residues. CDR1 and CDR2 from the germline V gene are SGHDN and FVKESK. Trimming took off 0 bases at V and 0 bases at J, with 12 bases between the two ends. CDR3 sequence reads: CASSQDIGPSSYNEQFF. The CDR3, as DNA: TGTGCCAGCAGCCAAGATATCGGACCGAGCTCCTACAATGAGCAGTTCTTC.

This clonotype was recorded many times. CDR3 bases: TGTGCCAGCAAACCCGGACAGATCTCTGGAAACACCATATATTTT. This translates into CASKPGQISGNTIYF. The rearrangement joins TRBV6-2 or TRBV6-3 to TRBJ1-3; D may be TRBD1 (6 bases). The ends were cut back, 7 bases at V and 0 bases at J, with 13 bases in the middle. This CDR3 has 15 amino acids. Germline CDR1 reads MNHEY; CDR2 reads SVGEGT.

This clonotype was counted ten times or more. The genes are TRBV7-3 and TRBJ1-1; D gene unclear. Germline CDR1 reads SGHTA; CDR2 reads FQGTGA. V lost 2 bases and J lost 7, with 23 bases in between. CDR3 length equals 17 residues. The CDR3 region has the DNA TGTGCCAGCAGCTTACAAGTACTTACCAACCATATGCTTGAAGCTTTCTTT. Its protein product is CASSLQVLTNHMLEAFF.

This clonotype appeared many times. The rearrangement joins TRBV28 to TRBJ2-2; perhaps TRBD1 as D (5 bases). CDR1 is MDHEN and CDR2 is SYDVKM in the germline V gene. CDR3 length equals 16 residues. Trimming took off 6 bases at V and 1 base at J, with 15 bases between the two ends. CDR3 amino acids: CASSPRQGMNTGELFF. In DNA, the CDR3 is TGTGCCAGCAGCCCACGCCAGGGAATGAACACCGGGGAGCTGTTTTTT.

This clonotype has ten or more counts. CDR3 DNA: TGTGCCAGCAGTACAGGGGGAGATGAGCAGTTCTTC. Protein product: CASSTGGDEQFF. The chain employs TRBV28 and TRBJ2-1; TRBD1 aligns across 8 bases. CDR1 and CDR2 (germline): MDHEN, SYDVKM. This CDR3 spans 12 amino acids. V shed 5 bases, J shed 8 bases, and the junction held 2 bases outside the gene matches.

This rearrangement joins TRBV7-6 to TRBJ2-1; a possible D gene is TRBD1 (5 bases). V lost 1 base to trimming and J lost 0 bases, with 13 bases between them. Germline-derived CDR1 and CDR2 are SGHVS and FNYEAQ. The CDR3 runs to 17 residues. CDR3: CASSLVWGAPSYNEQFF. The CDR3 DNA reads as TGTGCCAGCAGCTTAGTCTGGGGCGCTCCCTCCTACAATGAGCAGTTCTTC.

This chain links TRBV29-1 with TRBJ2-3; 11 bases are a match to TRBD2. Germline CDR1 is SQVTM and CDR2 is ANQGSEA. Trimming took 6 bases from V and 4 from J; bases not matched to a gene: 15. The CDR3 length is 17 residues. CDR3 sequence reads: CSVPPRASGRLADTQYF. The DNA for the CDR3 is TGCAGCGTCCCCCCCCGGGCTAGCGGGAGGCTCGCAGATACGCAGTATTTT.

This chain connects TRBV25-1 to TRBJ2-2; a possible D gene is TRBD1 (5 bases). The ends were cut back, 5 bases at V and 1 base at J, with 17 bases in the middle. Germline V gene lookup returns CDR1 MGHDK and CDR2 SYGVNS. This CDR3 is 17 amino acids long. The CDR3 sequence: CASSPLGQGMNTGELFF. Here the CDR3 DNA reads TGTGCCAGCAGTCCCTTGGGGCAGGGAATGAACACCGGGGAGCTGTTTTTT.

The gene calls are TRBV18 and TRBJ2-5; no reliable D call. Trimming left V 0 bases short and J 4 bases short, with 9 bases between. The germline V gene has CDR1 KGHSH and CDR2 LQKENI. The CDR3 extends over 14 amino acids. CDR3 nucleotide sequence: TGTGCCAGCTCACCACCGGCAGAGGCAGAGACCCAGTACTTC. This translates into CASSPPAEAETQYF.

The table lists this clonotype with many counts. The chain links TRBV7-9 to TRBJ2-3, with D uncertain. The CDR3 contains 12 residues. The V end was cut by 1 base, the J end by 4 bases, with 3 bases between. CDR1 SEHNR and CDR2 FQNEAQ come from the germline V gene (reference sequence). The CDR3 sequence is CASSLVPDTQYF. In nucleotides, the CDR3 is TGTGCCAGCAGCTTAGTTCCAGATACGCAGTATTTT.

The V gene is TRBV4-1, the J gene TRBJ2-3; D tentatively fits TRBD1 or TRBD2 (6 bases each). The CDR3 contains 14 residues. The V end lost 0 bases, the J end lost 6 bases, and 10 bases lay between the germline ends. The germline gives CDR1 MGHRA, CDR2 YSYEKL. The DNA of the CDR3 is TGCGCCAGCAGCCAAGATTCGGGGGCGGATACGCAGTATTTT. Its translation is CASSQDSGADTQYF.

The chain recombines TRBV20-1 with TRBJ2-7; D uncertain. The germline V gene has CDR1 DFQATT and CDR2 SNEGSKA (reference sequence). The CDR3 runs 13 residues. V was clipped by 1 base and J by 0 bases, with 7 bases between them. In nucleotides, the CDR3 is TGCAGTGCTAGAGGGCAGGACTCCTACGAGCAGTACTTC. This translates into CSARGQDSYEQYF.